This TCR beta chain stems from a study of response to subunit inactivated influenza vaccine. Study-level points and caveats: There was a suggestion from the authors that each seasonal influenza vaccination recruits few new T cells.

MiXCR was run by TCRdb on the RT-PCR reads, yielding one entry per CDR3 protein. This sample has about 520,000 distinct CDR3 sequences; around 25% occur once, and the top ten carry around 1.8%. A remark on this clonotype: No antigen is known for it.

This CDR3 is 13 amino acids long. Trimming removed 0 bases at V and 5 bases at J, with 8 bases between. From germline, CDR1 is SGHRS and CDR2 YFSETQ. The sequencing used CD4+ T cells sorted from PBMCs, collected around 5 days after vaccination. The receptor's source is a man aged 45-65 years who received an inactivated influenza vaccine. The rearrangement joins TRBV5-1 to TRBJ2-5; the D is unclear. The CDR3 DNA follows: TGCGCCAGCAGCTTGGCCTTTGTTGAGACCCAGTACTTC. This gives the protein CASSLAFVETQYF.